This T cell receptor beta chain was recovered during a study of blood T cell repertoires in COVID-19. With V trimmed by 10 bases and J by 4 bases, 4 bases remained unmatched. The CDR3 covers 13 residues. The germline gives CDR1 ENHRY, CDR2 SYGVKD. Sequenced by immunoSEQ multiplex PCR; TCRdb stores in-frame clones only, minus some. The sample has 230,000 or so clones; roughly 88% are singletons. This clone was counted only a few times. Source material: PBMCs or T cells enriched from blood (not recorded which). This receptor was obtained from a woman aged 45 to 65 with acute COVID-19. The chain uses TRBV10-3 and TRBJ1-6; TRBD1 agrees at 7 bases. The DNA of the CDR3 is TGTGCCACACGGGACAGTTATAATTCACCCCTCCACTTT. Translated: CATRDSYNSPLHF.